These T cell receptor beta chains were read from a single sample in a study of blood T cells in healthy people across ages. TCRdb re-analysed the 5' RACE reads in MiXCR, keeping a single row per CDR3 protein. The table has some 900,000 distinct CDR3 sequences, roughly 52% seen once; the top ten hold about an eighth. The specimen sequenced was blood. These receptors came from a man aged 25-40 years in good health. Each CDR3 is given with its conserved first and last residue. The order of the fields is clone size, V gene, D gene, J gene, CDR3 DNA, CDR3 protein. The D gene is left open where the match is weak. Part of the rows lack a size; the others show once, few, many or a class for expanded clones.

size: -
V: TRBV29-1
D: -
J: TRBJ1-2
DNA: TGCAGCGTTGAAGAGTACCGGGGCGTCCGAGGGGTTTATGGCTACACCTTC
CDR3: CSVEEYRGVRGVYGYTF

size: -
V: TRBV7-2
D: -
J: TRBJ1-1
DNA: TGTGCCAGCAGCCTCGGGTTAGGGGTAGTTACCGCTTTCTTT
CDR3: CASSLGLGVVTAFF

size: few
V: TRBV15
D: -
J: TRBJ2-3
DNA: TGTGCCACCAGCAGAGAAGGGGAGGCGGCAGATACGCAGTATTTT
CDR3: CATSREGEAADTQYF

size: -
V: TRBV5-1
D: TRBD2
J: TRBJ2-1
DNA: TGCGCCAGCAGCTTCGGGCGGGGGGGCTCCTACAATGAGCAGTTCTTC
CDR3: CASSFGRGGSYNEQFF

size: -
V: TRBV21-1
D: -
J: TRBJ1-5
DNA: TGTGCCAGCAGCAAAGGTGAACAGCCCCAGCATTTT
CDR3: CASSKGEQPQHF

size: few
V: TRBV7-9
D: -
J: TRBJ1-2
DNA: TGTGCCAGCAGCCCAAGAGAACCGGCAGAGTCCTATGGCTACACCTTC
CDR3: CASSPREPAESYGYTF

size: -
V: TRBV11-2
D: -
J: TRBJ2-7
DNA: TGTGCCAGCAGCTTAGAACTCCTCTACGAGCAGTACTTC
CDR3: CASSLELLYEQYF

size: once
V: TRBV5-1
D: TRBD1
J: TRBJ2-7
DNA: TGCGTCAGCAGCCCCGGACAGGGGGACGAGCAGTACTTC
CDR3: CVSSPGQGDEQYF

size: -
V: TRBV7-3
D: TRBD2
J: TRBJ2-4
DNA: TGTGCCAGCAGCGCCCCTTGGCGGGGGAACATTCAGTACTTC
CDR3: CASSAPWRGNIQYF

size: -
V: TRBV12-3/TRBV12-4
D: TRBD1
J: TRBJ2-1
DNA: TGTGCCAGCACCCCGGACAGGGGGGACGGCAATGAGCAGTTCTTC
CDR3: CASTPDRGDGNEQFF

size: few
V: TRBV6-1
D: TRBD2
J: TRBJ2-1
DNA: TGTGCCAGCACTAGCGGGGGGGCCCCTGAGCAGTTCTTC
CDR3: CASTSGGAPEQFF

size: -
V: TRBV20-1
D: TRBD1
J: TRBJ2-3
DNA: TGCAGTGCTAGACGCCAGGGGGATACAGATACGCAGTATTTT
CDR3: CSARRQGDTDTQYF

size: few
V: TRBV3-1
D: TRBD1
J: TRBJ2-4
DNA: TGTGCCAGCAGTCAACCGACAGGGGAAAACATTCAGTACTTC
CDR3: CASSQPTGENIQYF

size: -
V: TRBV6-6
D: -
J: TRBJ2-5
DNA: TGTGCCAGCAGTTACGGGGCAGGGAACCAAGAGACCCAGTACTTC
CDR3: CASSYGAGNQETQYF

size: -
V: TRBV6-1
D: -
J: TRBJ2-1
DNA: TGTGCCAGTGAACCCAGGTCCCTACTCAATGAGCAGTTCTTC
CDR3: CASEPRSLLNEQFF

size: -
V: TRBV6-5
D: -
J: TRBJ2-5
DNA: TGTGCCAGCAGTTCCTCACTAGCTACCCAAGAGACCCAGTACTTC
CDR3: CASSSSLATQETQYF

size: -
V: TRBV10-3
D: -
J: TRBJ1-1
DNA: TGTGCCATCAGTGAGTCTTCGGACACTGAAGCTTTCTTT
CDR3: CAISESSDTEAFF

size: -
V: TRBV30
D: -
J: TRBJ2-3
DNA: TGTGCCTGGAGTCGGGGGAGCACAGATACGCAGTATTTT
CDR3: CAWSRGSTDTQYF

size: once
V: TRBV12-3/TRBV12-4
D: -
J: TRBJ1-5
DNA: TGTGCCAGCAGTCTCGGGGATCATCAGCCCCAGCATTTT
CDR3: CASSLGDHQPQHF

size: many
V: TRBV10-3
D: TRBD1
J: TRBJ2-5
DNA: TGTGCCATCAGAGCTGACAGGGAACAGACCCAGTACTTC
CDR3: CAIRADREQTQYF

size: -
V: TRBV6-2/TRBV6-3
D: TRBD2
J: TRBJ2-1
DNA: TGTGCCAGCAGACTTGGCGGGGGGCCTAGTGAGCAGTTCTTC
CDR3: CASRLGGGPSEQFF

size: many
V: TRBV12-3/TRBV12-4
D: -
J: TRBJ1-2
DNA: TGTGCCAGCAGCCGCCAGGGAGGCTATGGCTACACCTTC
CDR3: CASSRQGGYGYTF

size: -
V: TRBV30
D: TRBD1
J: TRBJ1-4
DNA: TGTGCCTGCCCCCGGACAGGGGGAGGTGAAAAACTGTTTTTT
CDR3: CACPRTGGGEKLFF